Listed below are T cell receptor beta chains from one sample, sequenced in a study of shared clonotypes between healthy human individuals. Using immunoSEQ multiplex PCR, the repertoire was profiled, and TCRdb retains in-frame clones only, with some absent. Of some 1 million clones listed, about three quarters were seen once; the top ten hold around 1.5%. Sequences were obtained from memory CD4+ T cells sorted from blood. These receptors were taken from a man younger than 35 in good health. CDR3s include the opening cysteine and the closing phenylalanine or tryptophan. The order of the fields is V gene, J gene, CDR3 protein.

>TRBV19|TRBJ1-2
CASSGLAGWKGYTF
>TRBV25-1|TRBJ2-3
CASSEAGSTDTQYF
>TRBV10-1|TRBJ1-1
CASSSQGASEAFF
>TRBV18|TRBJ2-7
CASSLITGSSTYEQYF
>TRBV19|TRBJ1-5
CASSRTDYSNQPQHF
>TRBV6-1|TRBJ1-4
CASRSWDPNEKLFF
>TRBV6-1|TRBJ1-2
CASRGPGRHYGYTF
>TRBV6-6|TRBJ2-7
CASSRQATYEQYF
>TRBV28|TRBJ2-5
CASSLGWSGGGETQYF
>TRBV6-1|TRBJ1-6
CASSEWVAGNNSPLHF
>TRBV6-1|TRBJ1-2
CASKTGSTNYGYTF
>TRBV7-9|TRBJ1-3
CASSLQGSGGNTIYF
>TRBV18|TRBJ1-2
CASSPPEGRGHGYTF
>TRBV6-1|TRBJ2-7
CATLLSYEQYF
>TRBV29-1|TRBJ2-7
CSARGQPYSYEQYF
>TRBV4-2|TRBJ2-5
CASSQGLRETQYF
>TRBV7-2|TRBJ2-5
CASSPEPISAQYF